The sequence of this TCR beta chain was determined in a study of cytomegalovirus exposure and HLA in healthy donors. Study outcomes and limitations: Researchers reported from a later analysis that most CMV-associated TCR beta chains appeared HLA-restricted. Common viral pathogens (according to a later analysis) appeared linked to several of the most significant clusters.

The PCR used 60 Vbeta and 13 Jbeta primers. Sequenced by immunoSEQ multiplex PCR; TCRdb stores in-frame clones only, minus some. The sample has approximately 110,000 clones; over 60% are singletons. The germline V gene encodes CDR1 SGDLS and CDR2 YYNGEE. V gave up 0 bases and J gave up 0 bases, with 7 bases separating them. This CDR3 has 16 amino acids. A remark on this clone: Its antigen remains unidentified.

Sequencing was done on a sample of PBMCs. J is TRBJ1-6 and V is TRBV9; D is undetermined. The TCR comes from a man aged 60-69 years in good health and CMV-seropositive. The CDR3 nucleotides are TGTGCCAGCAGCGTAGGTTCCGGCTCCTATAATTCACCCCTCCACTTT. Translation: CASSVGSGSYNSPLHF.